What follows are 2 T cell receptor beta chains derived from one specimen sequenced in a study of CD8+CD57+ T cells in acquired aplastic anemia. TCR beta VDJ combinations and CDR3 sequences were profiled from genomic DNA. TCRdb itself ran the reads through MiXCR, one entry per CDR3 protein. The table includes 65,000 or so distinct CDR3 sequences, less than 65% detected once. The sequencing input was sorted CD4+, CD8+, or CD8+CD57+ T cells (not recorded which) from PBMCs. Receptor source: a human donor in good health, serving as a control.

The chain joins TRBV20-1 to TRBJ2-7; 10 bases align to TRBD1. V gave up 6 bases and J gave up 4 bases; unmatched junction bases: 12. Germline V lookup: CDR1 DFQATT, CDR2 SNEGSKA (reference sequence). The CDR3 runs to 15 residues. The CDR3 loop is CSASRPGQGSYEQYF. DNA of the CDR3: TGCAGTGCCAGTAGACCGGGACAGGGGTCGTACGAGCAGTACTTC.

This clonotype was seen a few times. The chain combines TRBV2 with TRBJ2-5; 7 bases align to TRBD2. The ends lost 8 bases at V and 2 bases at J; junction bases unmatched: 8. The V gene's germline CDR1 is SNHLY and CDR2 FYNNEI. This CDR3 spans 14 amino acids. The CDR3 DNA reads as TGTGCCAGCGGACCCGGGACTATACAAGAGACCCAGTACTTC. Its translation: CASGPGTIQETQYF.